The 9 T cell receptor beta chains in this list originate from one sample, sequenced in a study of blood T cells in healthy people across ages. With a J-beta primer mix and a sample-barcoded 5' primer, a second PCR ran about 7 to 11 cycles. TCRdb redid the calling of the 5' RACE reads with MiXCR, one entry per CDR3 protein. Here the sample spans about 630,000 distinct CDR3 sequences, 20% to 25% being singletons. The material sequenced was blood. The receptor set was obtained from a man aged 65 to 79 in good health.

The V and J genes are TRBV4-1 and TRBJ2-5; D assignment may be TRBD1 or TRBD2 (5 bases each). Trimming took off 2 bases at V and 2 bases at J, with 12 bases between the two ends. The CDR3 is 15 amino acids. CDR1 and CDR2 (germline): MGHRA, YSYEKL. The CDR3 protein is CASSQRGDGQETQYF. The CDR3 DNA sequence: TGCGCCAGCAGCCAAAGGGGAGATGGTCAAGAGACCCAGTACTTC.

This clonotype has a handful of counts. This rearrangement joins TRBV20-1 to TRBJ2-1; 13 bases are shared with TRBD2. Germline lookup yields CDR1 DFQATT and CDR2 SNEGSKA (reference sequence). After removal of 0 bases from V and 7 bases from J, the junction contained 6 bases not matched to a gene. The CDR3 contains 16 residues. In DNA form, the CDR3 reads TGCAGTGCTAGAGATCCGGGGACTAGCGGGACGAATGAGCAGTTCTTC. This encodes CSARDPGTSGTNEQFF.

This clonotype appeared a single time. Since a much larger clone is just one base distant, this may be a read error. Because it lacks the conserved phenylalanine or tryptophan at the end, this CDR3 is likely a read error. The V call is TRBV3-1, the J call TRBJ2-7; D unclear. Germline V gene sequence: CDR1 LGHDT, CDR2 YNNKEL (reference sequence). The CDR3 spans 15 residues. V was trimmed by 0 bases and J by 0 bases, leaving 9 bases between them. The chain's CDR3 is CASSQDMVSSYEQYL. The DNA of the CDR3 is TGTGCCAGCAGCCAAGATATGGTAAGCTCCTACGAGCAGTACTTG.

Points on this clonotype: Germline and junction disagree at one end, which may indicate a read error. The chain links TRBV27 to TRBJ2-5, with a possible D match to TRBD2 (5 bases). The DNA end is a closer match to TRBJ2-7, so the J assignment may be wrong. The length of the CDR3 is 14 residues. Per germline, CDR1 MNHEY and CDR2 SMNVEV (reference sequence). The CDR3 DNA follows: TGTGCCGGCAGTCCCCACGGGGTGGCCTACGAGCAGTACTTC. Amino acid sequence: CAGSPHGVAYEQYF.

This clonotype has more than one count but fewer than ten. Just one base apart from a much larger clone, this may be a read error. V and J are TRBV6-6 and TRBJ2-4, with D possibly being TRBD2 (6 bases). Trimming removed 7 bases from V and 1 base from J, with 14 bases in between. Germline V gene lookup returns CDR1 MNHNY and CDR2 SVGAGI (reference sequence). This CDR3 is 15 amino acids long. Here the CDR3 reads CASIGGSSAKNIQYF. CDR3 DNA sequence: TGTGCCAGCATCGGAGGGAGTTCCGCCAAAAACATTCAGTACTTC.

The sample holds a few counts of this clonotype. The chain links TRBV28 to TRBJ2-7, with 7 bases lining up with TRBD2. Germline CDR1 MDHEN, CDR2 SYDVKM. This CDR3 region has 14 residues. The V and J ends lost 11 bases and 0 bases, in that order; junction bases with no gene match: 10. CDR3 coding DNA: TGTGCCGGCCCTAAGAGGACTAGCTCCTACGAGCAGTACTTC. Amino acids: CAGPKRTSSYEQYF.

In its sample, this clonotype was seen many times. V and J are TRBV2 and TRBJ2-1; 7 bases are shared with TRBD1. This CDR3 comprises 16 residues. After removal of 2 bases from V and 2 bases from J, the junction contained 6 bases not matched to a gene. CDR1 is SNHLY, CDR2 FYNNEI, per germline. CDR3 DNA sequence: TGTGCCAGCAGTGAACCCCCGACAGGGCCCTACAATGAGCAGTTCTTC. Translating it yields CASSEPPTGPYNEQFF.

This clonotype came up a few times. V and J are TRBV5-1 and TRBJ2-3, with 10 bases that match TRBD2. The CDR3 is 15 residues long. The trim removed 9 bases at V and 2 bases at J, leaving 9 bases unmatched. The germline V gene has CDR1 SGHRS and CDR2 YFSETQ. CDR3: CATQPSGSLTDTQYF. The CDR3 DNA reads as TGCGCCACGCAGCCTAGCGGGAGCCTCACAGATACGCAGTATTTT. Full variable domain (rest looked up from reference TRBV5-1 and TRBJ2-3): KAGVTQTPRYLIKTRGQQVTLSCSPISGHRSVSWYQQTPGQGLQFLFEYFSETQRNKGNFPGRFSGRQFSNSRSEMNVSTLELGDSALYLCATQPSGSLTDTQYFGPGTRLTVL.

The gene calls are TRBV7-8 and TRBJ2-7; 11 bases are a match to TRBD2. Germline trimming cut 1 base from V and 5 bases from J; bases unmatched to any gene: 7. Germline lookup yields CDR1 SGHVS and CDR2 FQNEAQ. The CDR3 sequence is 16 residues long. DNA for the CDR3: TGTGCCAGCAGCTTAGAGGTAGCGGGAGGGAGACACGAGCAGTACTTC. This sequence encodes CASSLEVAGGRHEQYF.